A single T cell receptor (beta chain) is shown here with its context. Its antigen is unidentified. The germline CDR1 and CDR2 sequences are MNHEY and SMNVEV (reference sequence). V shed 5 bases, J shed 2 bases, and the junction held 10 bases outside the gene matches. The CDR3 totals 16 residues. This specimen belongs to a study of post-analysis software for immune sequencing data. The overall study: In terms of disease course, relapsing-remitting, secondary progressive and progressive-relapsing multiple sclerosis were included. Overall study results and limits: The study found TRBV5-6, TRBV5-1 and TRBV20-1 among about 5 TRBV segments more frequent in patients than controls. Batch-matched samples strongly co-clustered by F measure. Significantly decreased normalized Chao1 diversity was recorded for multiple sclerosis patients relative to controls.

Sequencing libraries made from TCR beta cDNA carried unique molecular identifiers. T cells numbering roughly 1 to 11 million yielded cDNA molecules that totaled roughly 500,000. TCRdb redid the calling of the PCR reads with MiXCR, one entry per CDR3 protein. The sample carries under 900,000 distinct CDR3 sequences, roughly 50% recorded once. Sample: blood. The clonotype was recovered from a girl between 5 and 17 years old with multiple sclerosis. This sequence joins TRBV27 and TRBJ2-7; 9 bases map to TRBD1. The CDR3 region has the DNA TGTGCCAGCAGTATCACAGGGGGCACTATCACCTACGAGCAGTACTTC. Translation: CASSITGGTITYEQYF.